This T cell receptor beta chain was recorded in a study of blood T cells in healthy people across ages. Next came a second PCR, run for roughly 6 to 11 cycles, which used a sample-barcoded 5' primer along with a J-beta primer mix. TCRdb redid the calling of the 5' RACE reads with MiXCR, one entry per CDR3 protein. The sample lists 800,000 to 900,000 distinct CDR3 sequences; around 62% were seen once. CDR3 length: 13 residues. Germline lookup yields CDR1 SGDLS and CDR2 YYNGEE. Sequenced material: blood. This receptor was identified in a man aged 25 to 45 in good health. The J gene is TRBJ2-4, the V gene TRBV9, with 7 bases fitting TRBD1. The DNA end is more similar to TRBJ2-7, so the J call may be wrong. The CDR3 DNA reads as TGTGCCAGCAGCGTAGCCAGGGGGAGCGAGCAGTACTTC. It codes for CASSVARGSEQYF.